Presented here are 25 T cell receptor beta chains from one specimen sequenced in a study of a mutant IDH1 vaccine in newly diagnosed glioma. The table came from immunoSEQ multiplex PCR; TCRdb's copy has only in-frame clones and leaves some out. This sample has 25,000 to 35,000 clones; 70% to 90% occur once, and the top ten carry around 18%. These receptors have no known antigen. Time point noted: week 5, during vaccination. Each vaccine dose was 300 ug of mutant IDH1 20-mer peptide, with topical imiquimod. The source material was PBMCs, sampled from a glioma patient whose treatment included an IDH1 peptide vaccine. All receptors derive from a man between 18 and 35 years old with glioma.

Written as DNA, the CDR3 is TGCGCCAGCAGCTCACAGGGGGTTAACACTGAAGCTTTCTTT. Amino acids: CASSSQGVNTEAFF. V and J are TRBV5-1 and TRBJ1-1; the match to TRBD1 covers 8 bases. Germline V lookup: CDR1 SGHRS, CDR2 YFSETQ. This CDR3 spans 14 amino acids. The V segment lost 3 bases and the J segment 2 bases; nucleotides outside the gene matches: 3.

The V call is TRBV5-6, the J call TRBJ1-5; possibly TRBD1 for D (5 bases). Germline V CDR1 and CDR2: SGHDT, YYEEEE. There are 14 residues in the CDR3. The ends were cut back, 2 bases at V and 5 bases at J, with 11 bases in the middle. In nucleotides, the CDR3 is TGTGCCAGCAGCTTTGGACACGCCGATCAGCCCCAGCATTTT. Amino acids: CASSFGHADQPQHF. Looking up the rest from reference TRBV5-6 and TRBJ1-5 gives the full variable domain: DAGVTQSPTHLIKTRGQQVTLRCSPKSGHDTVSWYQQALGQGPQFIFQYYEEEERQRGNFPDRFSGHQFPNYSSELNVNALLLGDSALYLCASSFGHADQPQHFGDGTRLSIL.

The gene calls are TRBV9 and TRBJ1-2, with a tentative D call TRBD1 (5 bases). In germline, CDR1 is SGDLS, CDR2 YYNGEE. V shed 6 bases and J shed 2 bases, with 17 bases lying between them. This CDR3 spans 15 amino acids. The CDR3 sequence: CASTPSGTANYGYTF. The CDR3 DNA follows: TGTGCCAGCACCCCGTCCGGGACGGCAAACTATGGCTACACCTTC.

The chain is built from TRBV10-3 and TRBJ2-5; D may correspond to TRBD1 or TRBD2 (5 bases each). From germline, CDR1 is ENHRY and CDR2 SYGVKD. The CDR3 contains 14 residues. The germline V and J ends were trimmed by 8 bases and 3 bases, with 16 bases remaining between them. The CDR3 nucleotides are TGTGCCATCGCCAAAGATCGGGGCGAAGAGACCCAGTACTTC. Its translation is CAIAKDRGEETQYF.

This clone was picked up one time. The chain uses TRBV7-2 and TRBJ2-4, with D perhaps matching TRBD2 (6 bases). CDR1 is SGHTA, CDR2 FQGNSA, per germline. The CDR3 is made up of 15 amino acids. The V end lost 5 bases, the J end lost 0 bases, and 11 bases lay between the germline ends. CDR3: CASSNSGVAKNIQYF. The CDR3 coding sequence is TGTGCCAGCAGCAATAGCGGAGTAGCCAAAAACATTCAGTACTTC. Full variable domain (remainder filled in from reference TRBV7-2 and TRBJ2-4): GAGVSQSPSNKVTEKGKDVELRCDPISGHTALYWYRQSLGQGLEFLIYFQGNSAPDKSGLPSDRFSAERTGGSVSTLTIQRTQQEDSAVYLCASSNSGVAKNIQYFGAGTRLSVL.

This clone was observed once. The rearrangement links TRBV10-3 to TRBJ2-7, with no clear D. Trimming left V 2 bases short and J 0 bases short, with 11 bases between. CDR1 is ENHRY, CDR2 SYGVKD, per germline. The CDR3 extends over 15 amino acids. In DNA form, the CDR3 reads TGTGCCATCAGTGAGCGGGCGGCGAGCTCCTACGAGCAGTACTTC. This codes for CAISERAASSYEQYF.

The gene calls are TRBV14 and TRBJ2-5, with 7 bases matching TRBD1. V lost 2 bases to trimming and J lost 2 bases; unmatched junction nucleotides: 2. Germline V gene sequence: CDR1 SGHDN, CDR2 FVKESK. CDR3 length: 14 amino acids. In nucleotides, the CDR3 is TGTGCCAGCAGCCAAAACAGGGGTCAAGAGACCCAGTACTTC. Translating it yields CASSQNRGQETQYF.

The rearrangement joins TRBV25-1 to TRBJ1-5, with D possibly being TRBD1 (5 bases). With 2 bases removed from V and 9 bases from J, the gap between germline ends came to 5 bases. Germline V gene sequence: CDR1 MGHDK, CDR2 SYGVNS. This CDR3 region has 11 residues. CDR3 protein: CASSEGGPQHF. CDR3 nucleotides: TGTGCCAGCAGTGAAGGGGGGCCCCAGCATTTT.

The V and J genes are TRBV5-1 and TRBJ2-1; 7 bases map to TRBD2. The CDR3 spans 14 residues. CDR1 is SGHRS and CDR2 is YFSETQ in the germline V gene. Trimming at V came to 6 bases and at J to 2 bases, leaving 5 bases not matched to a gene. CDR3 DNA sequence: TGCGCCAGCACCCCGACTAGCACCTACAATGAGCAGTTCTTC. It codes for CASTPTSTYNEQFF.

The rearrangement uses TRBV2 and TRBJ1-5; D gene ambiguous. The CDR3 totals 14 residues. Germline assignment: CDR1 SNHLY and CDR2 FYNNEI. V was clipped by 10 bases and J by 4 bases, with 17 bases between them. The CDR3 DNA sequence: TGTGCCACTCGAAAAGACACCTTTAATCAGCCCCAGCATTTT. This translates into CATRKDTFNQPQHF.

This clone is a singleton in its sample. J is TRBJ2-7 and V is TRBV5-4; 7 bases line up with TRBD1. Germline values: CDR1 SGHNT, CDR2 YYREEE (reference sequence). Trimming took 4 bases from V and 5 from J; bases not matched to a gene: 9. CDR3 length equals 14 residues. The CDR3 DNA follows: TGTGCCAGCAGCCCCACAGGGGTGGTCAACGAGCAGTACTTC. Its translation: CASSPTGVVNEQYF.

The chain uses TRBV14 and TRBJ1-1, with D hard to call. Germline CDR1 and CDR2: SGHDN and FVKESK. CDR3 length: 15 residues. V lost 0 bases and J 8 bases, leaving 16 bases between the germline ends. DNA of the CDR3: TGTGCCAGCAGCCAAGAGTTTTCGGGGATAAGCGAAGCTTTCTTT. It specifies CASSQEFSGISEAFF.

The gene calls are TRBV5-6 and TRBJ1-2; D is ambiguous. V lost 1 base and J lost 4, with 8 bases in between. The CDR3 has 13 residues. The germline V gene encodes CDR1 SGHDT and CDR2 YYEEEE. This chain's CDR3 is CASSLPGAYGYTF. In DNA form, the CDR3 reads TGTGCCAGCAGCTTGCCTGGAGCCTATGGCTACACCTTC. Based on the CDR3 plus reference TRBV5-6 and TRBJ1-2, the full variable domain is DAGVTQSPTHLIKTRGQQVTLRCSPKSGHDTVSWYQQALGQGPQFIFQYYEEEERQRGNFPDRFSGHQFPNYSSELNVNALLLGDSALYLCASSLPGAYGYTFGSGTRLTVV.

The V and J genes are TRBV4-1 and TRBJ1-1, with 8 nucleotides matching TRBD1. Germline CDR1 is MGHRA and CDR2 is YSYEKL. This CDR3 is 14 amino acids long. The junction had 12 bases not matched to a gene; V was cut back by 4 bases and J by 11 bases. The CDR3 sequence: CASSLGTGIKAAFF. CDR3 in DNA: TGCGCCAGCAGCCTGGGGACAGGCATAAAAGCGGCTTTCTTT.

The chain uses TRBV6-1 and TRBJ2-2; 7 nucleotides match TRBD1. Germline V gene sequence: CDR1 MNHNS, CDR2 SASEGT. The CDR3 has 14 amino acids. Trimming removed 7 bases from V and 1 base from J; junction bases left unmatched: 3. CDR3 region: CASTRDRNTGELFF. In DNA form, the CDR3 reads TGTGCCAGCACACGGGACAGGAACACCGGGGAGCTGTTTTTT.

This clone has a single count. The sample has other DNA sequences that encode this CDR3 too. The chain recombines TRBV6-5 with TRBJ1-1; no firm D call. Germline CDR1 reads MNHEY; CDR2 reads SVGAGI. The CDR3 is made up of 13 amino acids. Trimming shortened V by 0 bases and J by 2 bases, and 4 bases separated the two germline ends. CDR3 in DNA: TGTGCCAGCAGTTACTCAGAAAACACTGAAGCTTTCTTT. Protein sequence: CASSYSENTEAFF.

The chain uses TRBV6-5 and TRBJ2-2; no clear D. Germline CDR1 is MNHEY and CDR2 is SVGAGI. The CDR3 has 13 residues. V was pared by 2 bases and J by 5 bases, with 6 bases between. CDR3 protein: CASSYPSTGELFF. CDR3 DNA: TGTGCCAGCAGTTACCCAAGTACCGGGGAGCTGTTTTTT.

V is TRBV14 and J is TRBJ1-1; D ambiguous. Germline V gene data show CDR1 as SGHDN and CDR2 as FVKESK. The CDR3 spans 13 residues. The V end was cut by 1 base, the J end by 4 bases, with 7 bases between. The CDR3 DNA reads TGTGCCAGCAGCCAAGCGAGGGCCACTGAAGCTTTCTTT. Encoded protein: CASSQARATEAFF.

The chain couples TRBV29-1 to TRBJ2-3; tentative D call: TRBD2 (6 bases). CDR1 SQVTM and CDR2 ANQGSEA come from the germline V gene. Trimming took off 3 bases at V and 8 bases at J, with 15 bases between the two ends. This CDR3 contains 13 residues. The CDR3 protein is CSVDSGGLGTQYF. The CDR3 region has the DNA TGCAGCGTTGATAGCGGCGGCCTAGGTACGCAGTATTTT.

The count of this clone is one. CDR3 sequence (DNA): TGCAGTGGAGGCGGTGGCTACACCTTC. The encoded protein is CSGGGGYTF. The V gene is TRBV20-1, the J gene TRBJ1-2; no reliable D call. This CDR3 has 9 residues. Trimming cost V 7 bases and J 7 bases, with 7 bases left between them. Germline V gene lookup returns CDR1 DFQATT and CDR2 SNEGSKA (reference sequence).

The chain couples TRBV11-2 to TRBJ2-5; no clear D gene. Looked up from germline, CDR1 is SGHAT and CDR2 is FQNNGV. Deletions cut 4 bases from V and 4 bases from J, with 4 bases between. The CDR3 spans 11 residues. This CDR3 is CASSSAETQYF. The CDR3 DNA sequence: TGTGCCAGCAGCTCGGCAGAGACCCAGTACTTC.

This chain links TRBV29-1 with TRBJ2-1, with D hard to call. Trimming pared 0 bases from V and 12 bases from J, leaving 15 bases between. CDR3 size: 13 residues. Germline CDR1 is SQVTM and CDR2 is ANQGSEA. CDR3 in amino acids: CSVEDPTHYRQFF. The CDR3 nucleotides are TGCAGCGTTGAAGACCCAACCCATTACAGGCAGTTCTTC.

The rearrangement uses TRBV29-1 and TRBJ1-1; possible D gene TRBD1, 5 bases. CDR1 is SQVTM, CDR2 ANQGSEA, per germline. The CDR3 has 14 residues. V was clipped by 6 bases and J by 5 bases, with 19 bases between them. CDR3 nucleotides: TGCAGCGTGGCCGGGGGGAGGAGAACAACTGAAGCTTTCTTT. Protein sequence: CSVAGGRRTTEAFF.

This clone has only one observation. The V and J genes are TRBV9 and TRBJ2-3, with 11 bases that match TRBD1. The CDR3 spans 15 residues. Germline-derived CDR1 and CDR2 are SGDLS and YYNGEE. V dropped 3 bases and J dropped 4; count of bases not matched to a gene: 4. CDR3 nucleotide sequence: TGTGCCAGCAGCGGGGGACAGGGGGGGGCAGATACGCAGTATTTT. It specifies CASSGGQGGADTQYF.

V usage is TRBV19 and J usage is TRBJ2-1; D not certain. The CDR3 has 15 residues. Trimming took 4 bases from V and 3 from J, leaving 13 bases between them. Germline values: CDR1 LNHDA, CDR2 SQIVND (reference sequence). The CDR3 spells CASSSDTRLYNEQFF. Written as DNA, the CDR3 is TGTGCCAGTAGTAGTGACACCCGCCTCTACAATGAGCAGTTCTTC. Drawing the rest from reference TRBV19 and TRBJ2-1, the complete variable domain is DGGITQSPKYLFRKEGQNVTLSCEQNLNHDAMYWYRQDPGQGLRLIYYSQIVNDFQKGDIAEGYSVSREKKESFPLTVTSAQKNPTAFYLCASSSDTRLYNEQFFGPGTRLTVL.